The entry that follows covers one T cell receptor (beta chain) sequence. Its antigen is not known. This record comes from a study of shared clonotypes between healthy human individuals. Findings and limits, study-wide: An effect of sequencing depth on clonotype sharing among donors was expected. Naive CD4 clonotype sharing across a handful of donors was about 5%.

The assay was run at deep level. Sequenced by immunoSEQ multiplex PCR; TCRdb stores in-frame clones only, minus some. The data contain roughly 2,300,000 clones, about nine tenths of them singletons. V was pared by 2 bases and J by 0 bases, with 4 bases of the junction left unmatched. The CDR3 length is 15 residues. Germline-derived CDR1 and CDR2 are SGHTA and FQGNSA. This chain links TRBV7-2 with TRBJ2-7, with 7 nucleotides matching TRBD2. Sequencing used naive CD4+ T cells from PBMCs. Subset: CD45RA+ positively selected. The receptor comes from a man younger than 30 in good health. Some clones in this sample may be carry-over from other donors' samples. The CDR3 DNA reads as TGTGCCAGCAGCTTAAAAAGCGGGAACTCCTACGAGCAGTACTTC. It is translated as CASSLKSGNSYEQYF.